The clone carrying this T cell receptor (beta chain) was counted at least ten times. What it recognizes is unknown. The data are from a study of T cell repertoires in cytomegalovirus infection. About the research overall: CMV infection together with matching HLA type was indicated by public TCR beta signatures. Study results and limitations: What dominated the ex vivo response were HLA-C-restricted CMV-specific TCR beta clonotypes. Public TCR beta family frequency separated CMV-and-HLA carriers, including in an independent cohort.

TCRdb recomputed calls from the reads with MiXCR, one row per CDR3 protein. This table has approximately 43,000 distinct CDR3 sequences, 20% appearing once. Trimming shortened V by 2 bases and J by 7 bases, and 4 bases separated the two germline ends. The CDR3 contains 11 residues. CDR1 is SGHTA, CDR2 FQGNSA, per germline. Sequencing input: PBMCs, sequenced either directly or after in vitro stimulation (not recorded which). The chain couples TRBV7-2 to TRBJ2-3; unclear D gene. The receptor's source is a human donor in good health (CMV status not recorded). Some clones in this sample may be carry-over from other donors' samples. CDR3 DNA sequence: TGTGCCAGCAGCTTAACAAATACGCAGTATTTT. Encoded protein: CASSLTNTQYF.